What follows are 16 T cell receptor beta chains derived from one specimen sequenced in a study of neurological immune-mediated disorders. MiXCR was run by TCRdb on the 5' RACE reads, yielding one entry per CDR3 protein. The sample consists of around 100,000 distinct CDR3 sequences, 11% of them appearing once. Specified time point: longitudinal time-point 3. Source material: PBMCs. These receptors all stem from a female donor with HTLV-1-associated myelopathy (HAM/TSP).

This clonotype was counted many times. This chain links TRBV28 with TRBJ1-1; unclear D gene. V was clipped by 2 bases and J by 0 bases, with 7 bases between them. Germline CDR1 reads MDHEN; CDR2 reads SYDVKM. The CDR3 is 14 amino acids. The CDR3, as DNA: TGTGCCAGCAGTTTACGTTATATGAACACTGAAGCTTTCTTT. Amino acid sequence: CASSLRYMNTEAFF.

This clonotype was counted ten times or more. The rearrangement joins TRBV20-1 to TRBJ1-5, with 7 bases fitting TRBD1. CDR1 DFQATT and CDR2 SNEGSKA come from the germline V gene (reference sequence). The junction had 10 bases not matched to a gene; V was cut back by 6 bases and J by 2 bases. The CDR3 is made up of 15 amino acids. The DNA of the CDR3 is TGCAGTGCCCGAGACAGGGTAAGAGGCAATCAGCCCCAGCATTTT. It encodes CSARDRVRGNQPQHF.

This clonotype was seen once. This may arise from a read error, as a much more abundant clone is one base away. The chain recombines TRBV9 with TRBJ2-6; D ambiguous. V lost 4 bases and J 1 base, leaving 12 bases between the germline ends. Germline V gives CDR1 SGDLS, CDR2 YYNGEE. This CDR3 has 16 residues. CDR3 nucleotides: TGTGCCAGCAGCATAGGTGTCGGGTCTGGGGCCAACGTCCTGACTTTC. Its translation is CASSIGVGSGANVLTF.

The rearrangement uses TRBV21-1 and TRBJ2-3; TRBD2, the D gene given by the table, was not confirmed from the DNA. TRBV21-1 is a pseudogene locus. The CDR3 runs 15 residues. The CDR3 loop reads CASSKGLSECRYAVF. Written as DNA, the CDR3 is TGTGCCAGCAGCAAAGGACTGAGCGAATGCAGATACGCAGTATTT.

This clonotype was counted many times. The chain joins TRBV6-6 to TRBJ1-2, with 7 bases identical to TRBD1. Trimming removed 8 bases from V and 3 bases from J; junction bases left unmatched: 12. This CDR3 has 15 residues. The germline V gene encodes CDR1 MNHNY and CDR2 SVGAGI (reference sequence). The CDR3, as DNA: TGTGCCAGCCGCCCGGGACAGTATGCGGACTATGGCTACACCTTC. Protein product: CASRPGQYADYGYTF.

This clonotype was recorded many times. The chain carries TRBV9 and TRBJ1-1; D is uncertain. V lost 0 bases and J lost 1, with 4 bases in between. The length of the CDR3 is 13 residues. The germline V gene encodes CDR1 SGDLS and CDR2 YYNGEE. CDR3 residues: CASSVGPNTEAFF. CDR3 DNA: TGTGCCAGCAGCGTAGGACCGAACACTGAAGCTTTCTTT.

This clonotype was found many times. CDR3 amino acids: CSASPTGLGYEQYF. As DNA, the CDR3 is TGCAGTGCTAGCCCGACAGGGCTCGGGTACGAGCAGTACTTC. The chain combines TRBV20-1 with TRBJ2-7, with TRBD1 identical over 7 bases. Germline assignment: CDR1 DFQATT and CDR2 SNEGSKA (reference sequence). This CDR3 contains 14 residues. Losses at the gene ends were 3 bases for V and 4 bases for J; bases not matched to a gene: 9.

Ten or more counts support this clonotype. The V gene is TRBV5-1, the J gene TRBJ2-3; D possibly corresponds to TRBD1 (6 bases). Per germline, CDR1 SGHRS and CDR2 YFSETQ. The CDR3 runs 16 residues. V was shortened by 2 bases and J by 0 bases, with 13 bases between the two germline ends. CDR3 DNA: TGCGCCAGCAGCTTACCCACAGGGTCCAGCACAGATACGCAGTATTTT. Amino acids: CASSLPTGSSTDTQYF.

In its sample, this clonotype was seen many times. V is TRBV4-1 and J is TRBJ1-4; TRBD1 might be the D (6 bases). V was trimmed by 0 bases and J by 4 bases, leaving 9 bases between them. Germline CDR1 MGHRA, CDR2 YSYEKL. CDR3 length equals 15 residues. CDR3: CASSQDRTVNEKLFF. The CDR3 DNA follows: TGCGCCAGCAGCCAAGATAGGACAGTTAATGAAAAACTGTTTTTT.

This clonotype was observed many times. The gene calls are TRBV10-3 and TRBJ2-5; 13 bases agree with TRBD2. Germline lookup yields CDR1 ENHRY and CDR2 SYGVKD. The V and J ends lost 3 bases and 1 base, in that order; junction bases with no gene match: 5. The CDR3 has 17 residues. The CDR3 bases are TGTGCCATCAGTGATTCCGGGACTAGCGGGGTCCAAGAGACCCAGTACTTC. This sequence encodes CAISDSGTSGVQETQYF.

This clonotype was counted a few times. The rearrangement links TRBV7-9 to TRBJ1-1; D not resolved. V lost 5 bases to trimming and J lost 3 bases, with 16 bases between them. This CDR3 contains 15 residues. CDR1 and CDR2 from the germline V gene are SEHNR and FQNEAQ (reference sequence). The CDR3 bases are TGTGCCAGCAGCGCGGCCTCGCAGGAGCACACTGAAGCTTTCTTT. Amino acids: CASSAASQEHTEAFF.

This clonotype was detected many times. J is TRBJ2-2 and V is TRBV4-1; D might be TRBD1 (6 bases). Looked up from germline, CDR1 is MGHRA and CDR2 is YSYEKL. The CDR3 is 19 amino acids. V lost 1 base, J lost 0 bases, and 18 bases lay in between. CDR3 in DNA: TGCGCCAGCAGCCAAGGGGCGACAGGACGGGGCTCGAACACCGGGGAGCTGTTTTTT. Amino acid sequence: CASSQGATGRGSNTGELFF.

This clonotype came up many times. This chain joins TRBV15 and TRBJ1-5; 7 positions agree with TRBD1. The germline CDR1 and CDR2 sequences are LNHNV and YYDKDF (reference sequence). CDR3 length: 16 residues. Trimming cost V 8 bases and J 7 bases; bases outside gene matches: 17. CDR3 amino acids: CATSEGYRGQGQPQHF. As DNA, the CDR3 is TGTGCCACCTCCGAGGGGTATAGGGGGCAGGGACAGCCCCAGCATTTT.

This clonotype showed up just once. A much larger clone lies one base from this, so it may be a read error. CDR3 nucleotides: TGCAGTTCTAGAGTAGCGGGGGCGAGCTACGAGCAGTACTTC. This sequence encodes CSSRVAGASYEQYF. The chain is built from TRBV20-1 and TRBJ2-7; TRBD2 matches 9 bases. The CDR3 is 14 amino acids. Germline assignment: CDR1 DFQATT and CDR2 SNEGSKA (reference sequence).

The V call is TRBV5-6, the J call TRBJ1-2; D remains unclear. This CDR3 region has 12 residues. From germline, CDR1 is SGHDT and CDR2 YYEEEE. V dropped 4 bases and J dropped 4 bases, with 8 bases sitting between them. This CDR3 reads CASSKDGYGYTF. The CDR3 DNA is TGTGCCAGCAGCAAGGACGGCTATGGCTACACCTTC.

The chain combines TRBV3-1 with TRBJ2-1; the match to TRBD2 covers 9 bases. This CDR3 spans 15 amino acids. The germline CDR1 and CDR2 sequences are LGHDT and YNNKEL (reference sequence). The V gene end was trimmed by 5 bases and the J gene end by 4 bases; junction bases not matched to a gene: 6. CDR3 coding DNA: TGTGCCAGCAGCTGGAGCGGGGGGCAGTACAATGAGCAGTTCTTC. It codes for CASSWSGGQYNEQFF.